The subject of this entry is one T cell receptor (beta chain). Its target is unknown. The authors reverse transcribed all of the isolated RNA, so sequencing captured expressed TCRB transcripts. Sequencing used immunoSEQ multiplex PCR; TCRdb keeps in-frame clones, though not all of them. The sample consists of hundreds of thousands of clones, around 15% of them appearing once. This specimen comes from a study of beta chain features in type 1 diabetes. Germline V gene lookup returns CDR1 SGDLS and CDR2 YYNGEE. CDR3 length: 17 residues. V lost 2 bases to trimming and J lost 5 bases; unmatched junction nucleotides: 7. Study-level results: The similarity of naive, central memory and Treg TCRB repertoires appeared greater among patients than among healthy donors.

The sequence was collected from a man aged 18 to 35 in good health. The sequenced material came from naive CD4+ T cells from blood. This chain links TRBV9 with TRBJ2-1, with 13 bases fitting TRBD2. DNA of the CDR3: TGTGCCAGCAGCGTCAGGACTAGCGGGAGAGGGGACAATGAGCAGTTCTTC. Its protein is CASSVRTSGRGDNEQFF.